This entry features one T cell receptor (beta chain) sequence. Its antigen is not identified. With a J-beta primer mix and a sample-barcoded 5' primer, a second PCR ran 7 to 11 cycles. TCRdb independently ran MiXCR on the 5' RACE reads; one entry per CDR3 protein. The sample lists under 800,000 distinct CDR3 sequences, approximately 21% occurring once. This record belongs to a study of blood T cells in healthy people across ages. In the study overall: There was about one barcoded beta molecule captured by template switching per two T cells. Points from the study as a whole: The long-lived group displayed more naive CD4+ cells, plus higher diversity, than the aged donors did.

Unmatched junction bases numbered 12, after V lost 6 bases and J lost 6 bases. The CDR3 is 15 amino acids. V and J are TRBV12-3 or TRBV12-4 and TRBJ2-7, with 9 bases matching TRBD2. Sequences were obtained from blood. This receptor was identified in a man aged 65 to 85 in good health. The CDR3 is CASSLRGGRIREQYF. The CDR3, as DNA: TGTGCCAGCAGCCTGCGGGGGGGGCGGATCCGCGAGCAGTACTTC.